A selection of T cell receptor beta chains follows, all from one sample in a study of T cells in Graves' hyperthyroidism and ophthalmopathy. TCRdb called the multiplex PCR reads again in MiXCR, with one record for every CDR3 protein. The sample comprises 380,000 or so distinct CDR3 sequences, approximately 13% of which are singletons, and approximately 23% rests with the top ten. The sequencing input was blood. The receptor source for this set is a woman in her 30s with Graves' hyperthyroidism. CDR3s include the opening cysteine and the closing phenylalanine or tryptophan. Fields, in order: clone size, J gene, V gene, D gene, CDR3 DNA, CDR3 protein. A D gene is named only where the DNA matches it firmly. Clone size is shown for a subset of rows, as once, few, many or a class of expanded clone.

>.|TRBJ2-7|TRBV4-2|TRBD1
TGTGCCAGCAGCCAAGAAGTTGCGGACAGGGACGAGCAGTACTTC
CASSQEVADRDEQYF
>.|TRBJ2-1|TRBV2|.
TGTGCCAGCAGCCTCTTACTACCCACGGGTCACAATGAGCAGTTCTTC
CASSLLLPTGHNEQFF
>many|TRBJ2-5|TRBV11-2|.
TGTGCCAGCATCCCGACCGGACGCGCGGAGACCCAGTACTTC
CASIPTGRAETQYF
>few|TRBJ1-4|TRBV15|TRBD1
TGTGCCACCAGCAGAGGGGGTTACAGGGGCAAGGATGAAAAACTGTTTTTT
CATSRGGYRGKDEKLFF
>.|TRBJ2-7|TRBV5-6|.
TGTGCCAGCAGCTTGGCGAAGCGTGGGGGACCCTCCTACGAGCAGTACTTC
CASSLAKRGGPSYEQYF
>many|TRBJ2-2|TRBV2|.
TGTGCCAGCATGGGGTCTCACACCGGGGAGCTGTTTTTT
CASMGSHTGELFF
>few|TRBJ2-1|TRBV4-1|.
TGCGCCAGCAGCCAACCAGGGACTTCTAAATACAATGAGCAGTTCTTC
CASSQPGTSKYNEQFF
>many|TRBJ2-3|TRBV6-2/TRBV6-3|.
TGTGCCAGCACAGAACCCACCACAGGCTCCGATACGCAGTATTTT
CASTEPTTGSDTQYF
>few|TRBJ1-5|TRBV20-1|TRBD1
TGCAGTGCAGGCGGGACAGGGACTGATCAGCCCCAGCATTTT
CSAGGTGTDQPQHF
>few|TRBJ1-2|TRBV3-1|.
TGTGCCAGCAGCCAAGATGAGGGAAACTATGGCTACACCTTC
CASSQDEGNYGYTF
>few|TRBJ2-5|TRBV20-1|.
TGCAGTGCTAGTACTCGGCGGGAAGAGACCCAGTACTTC
CSASTRREETQYF
>.|TRBJ1-1|TRBV19|TRBD1
TGTGCCAGTACCCGCCGCGGACAGGCGACTGAAGCTTTCTTT
CASTRRGQATEAFF
>.|TRBJ2-7|TRBV20-1|TRBD1
TGCAGTGCTCGAAGTTACGGGACAGGGACCTACGAGCAGTACTTC
CSARSYGTGTYEQYF
>few|TRBJ2-7|TRBV19|.
TGTGCCAGCTTACTTCCGGGACGTCAGACCTACGAGCAGTACTTC
CASLLPGRQTYEQYF
>many|TRBJ2-3|TRBV11-2|.
TGTGCCAGCAGCTTAGATCAGACAGATACGCAGTATTTT
CASSLDQTDTQYF
>.|TRBJ2-1|TRBV7-8|TRBD2
TGTGCCAGCAGCTTAGGTCCATCTAGCGGCCCTAGCAATGAGCAGTTCTTC
CASSLGPSSGPSNEQFF
>.|TRBJ2-7|TRBV30|TRBD2
TGTGCCTGGAGCGTAGCGGGAGGGCCGTACGAGCAGTACTTC
CAWSVAGGPYEQYF
>many|TRBJ1-1|TRBV12-3/TRBV12-4|.
TGTGCCAGCAGCATAAACACTGAAGCTTTCTTT
CASSINTEAFF
>many|TRBJ2-5|TRBV3-2|.
TGTGCCAGCAGCCAACCGGGACACACGGAAGAGACCCAGTACTTC
CASSQPGHTEETQYF
>many|TRBJ2-7|TRBV20-1|.
TGCAGTGCTAGAGTCAGCGACCGGGGCCAAATCTCCTACGAGCAGTACTTC
CSARVSDRGQISYEQYF
>.|TRBJ2-5|TRBV10-3|.
TGTGCCATCAGTGAAGACATAAAAGGATCCCAGTACTTC
CAISEDIKGSQYF